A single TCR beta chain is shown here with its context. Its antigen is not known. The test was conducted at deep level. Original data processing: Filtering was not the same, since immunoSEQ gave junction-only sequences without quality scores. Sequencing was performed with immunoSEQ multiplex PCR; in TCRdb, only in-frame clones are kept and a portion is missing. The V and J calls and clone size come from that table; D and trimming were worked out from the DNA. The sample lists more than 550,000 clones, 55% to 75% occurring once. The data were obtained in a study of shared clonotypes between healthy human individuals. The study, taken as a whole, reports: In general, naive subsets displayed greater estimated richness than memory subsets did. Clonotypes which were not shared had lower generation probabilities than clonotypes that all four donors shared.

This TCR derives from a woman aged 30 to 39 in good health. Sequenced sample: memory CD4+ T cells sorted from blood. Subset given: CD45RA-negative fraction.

CDR3 coding DNA: TGTGCCAGCAGCTTGGAGGGCCGGGGTGGAAACACCATATATTTT. This encodes CASSLEGRGGNTIYF. This chain joins TRBV5-8 and TRBJ1-3, with D unresolved. The germline CDR1 and CDR2 sequences are SGHTS and YDEGEE. The CDR3 extends over 15 amino acids. V lost 0 bases to trimming and J lost 3 bases, with 10 bases between them. The variable domain in full, with the rest retrieved from reference TRBV5-8 and TRBJ1-3, is EAGVTQSPTHLIKTRGQQATLRCSPISGHTSVYWYQQALGLGLQFLLWYDEGEERNRGNFPPRFSGRQFPNYSSELNVNALELEDSALYLCASSLEGRGGNTIYFGEGSWLTVV.